The T cell receptor beta chain described here comes from a study of OX40 agonist ivuxolimab in advanced cancers. Study-wide background: Dose-escalation cases comprised hepatocellular carcinoma, melanoma, renal cell or head and neck cancer. Of mixed ages from about 23 to 90 and averaging about 65 years, the group was about 86% male. There were three patients with partial responses, one having hepatocellular carcinoma and two cutaneous melanoma. Study-wide results and limits: Researchers report that CD8+ T cells had, on average, more expanded clones than CD4+.

Generated by immunoSEQ multiplex PCR, the TCRdb table keeps only in-frame clones and is missing some. The data contain 20,000 to 25,000 clones, around 90% of them singletons. V trimming: 4 bases; J trimming: 2 bases; junction bases outside the gene matches: 9. The V gene's germline CDR1 is SGHNT and CDR2 YYREEE (reference sequence). This CDR3 is built from 19 residues. This clone was picked up one time. No antigen is known for it. The TCR originated in an adult with an advanced solid tumor such as melanoma, head and neck, liver or kidney cancer. This chain links TRBV5-4 with TRBJ2-1; 16 nucleotides line up with TRBD2. This specimen was CD4+ or CD8+ T cells sorted from blood, taken in a trial of the OX40 agonist ivuxolimab. The CDR3 is CASSPGQGLAGGTYNEQFF. DNA for the CDR3: TGTGCCAGCAGCCCCGGGCAGGGACTAGCGGGGGGGACCTACAATGAGCAGTTCTTC.